This TCR beta chain was captured in a study of type 1 and type 2 diabetes patients (dated by TCRdb to about 2016). About the investigation overall: Nine type 1 diabetes patients, four type 2 diabetes patients and about 6 nondiabetic controls, all recruited in China, made up the cohort. Across the study, CD4+ and CD8+ T cells were positively selected from PBMCs using CD4 or CD8 MicroBeads on MACS columns. The whole study generated about 18 million paired-end reads. The study used high-throughput sequencing to profile TCRbeta repertoires and compare individuals with type 1 diabetes, type 2 diabetes and no diabetes. Type 2 diabetes patients served as a disease comparison group for the type 1 diabetes patients. When roughly 22-cycle amplification was compared with roughly 25-cycle amplification, V gene usage looked similar, suggesting that primer efficiencies were similar and PCR bias was random. The TCRbeta libraries underwent paired-end sequencing on Illumina HiSeq 2000 or MiSeq instruments.

Ends trimmed: V by 6 bases, J by 4 bases; bases unmatched to a gene: 8. From cysteine to phenylalanine, the CDR3 is 14 amino acids long. Of all the DNA, just the CDR3 is kept, 42 bases in frame from base 1. CDR1 and CDR2 are read off the germline V gene as SQVTM and ANQGSEA. Every diabetic patient fulfilled standard classification criteria for type 1 or type 2 diabetes, and glucose and C-peptide were evaluated using WHO-recommended methods. Exclusion applied to any donor with other autoimmune diseases or infections within the previous four weeks. From each participant, ten milliliters of peripheral blood were collected. PBMCs were isolated with LymphoPrep density separation. Notes on this clonotype: The antigen this receptor binds is unknown. No clone much larger than this one lies a single base away; base qualities are absent.

The sample was run on an Illumina MiSeq. Genomic DNA from sorted T cell subsets served as template for TCRbeta CDR3 amplification. The TCRbeta CDR3 region was amplified by multiplex PCR using 30 forward and 13 reverse primers. PCR products were purified with AMPure XP beads, then indices and adaptors were added in a second 25-cycle PCR. Before sequencing, the QIAquick Gel Extraction Kit was used to gel-purify the libraries. For the original study's pipeline: Paired-end reads were merged using FLASH and were aligned with IgBLAST to IMGT V, D and J germline references. Reads with below 70% alignment identity to germline references were discarded, leaving around 12,000,000 reads study-wide. IMGT definitions were followed to assign CDR3 boundaries, reading frame and productivity. Clones at or above 1% of reads were defined as highly-expanded clones, and diversity was measured by normalized Shannon entropy. Group differences in Shannon entropy were tested with unpaired two-tailed t-tests. In TCRdb, the public reads were trimmed at Q25 with fastp and aligned with MiXCR, with productive beta chains retained. Entries are consolidated by CDR3 protein sequence, retaining the most common genes and DNA. What appears here as the V and J calls and clone size reflects TCRdb's work, not the paper's. Here the sample has approximately 260,000 distinct CDR3 sequences; 45% to 60% occur a single time. The ten top clones hold roughly 13% of the sample.

Results the study describes overall, beyond this receptor: Only a few highly-expanded CD4+ clones (median one) were found in type 2 diabetes patients, and these clones made up a median 3.9% of reads. Study groups were not matched for age and gender, which possibly biased interpretation. Because only a limited number of T2D and control samples were sequenced, some T1D-only HECs might also be present in more T2D or control samples. Type 2 diabetes and control samples had highly correlated V and J gene usage patterns, with the correlation between samples averaging roughly 0.97. High diversity was shown by type 2 diabetes repertoires, and the diversity was significantly greater than that of type 1 diabetes repertoires in both CD4+ and CD8+ T cells.

The chain was built from TRBV29-1 and TRBJ2-3; 9 bases in between match TRBD2. The sequence was collected from a man between 18 and 29 years old with type 2 diabetes. Sequencing input: peripheral blood mononuclear cells (PBMCs). At the DNA level, the sequence is TGCAGCGTCCGTAGCGGGGGTGACGCAGATACGCAGTATTTT. The translation is CSVRSGGDADTQYF.